This T cell receptor beta chain is drawn from a study of technical replicates of blood from several donors. Germline loops: CDR1 SGHRS, CDR2 YFSETQ. Unmatched junction bases numbered 7, after V lost 1 base and J lost 3 bases. This CDR3 is 15 amino acids long. Clones were read by immunoSEQ multiplex PCR, and TCRdb kept only the in-frame ones, dropping some. This table holds about 79,000 clones, more than 85% found once. The chain uses TRBV5-1 and TRBJ2-7; 7 positions match TRBD2. Sequencing was performed on T cells isolated from PBMCs. This clonotype was sampled from a human donor in good health. Some clones in this sample may be carry-over from other donors' samples. CDR3 in DNA: TGCGCCAGCAGCTTGTTCGGACTAGGAAGCTACGAGCAGTACTTC. Protein: CASSLFGLGSYEQYF.